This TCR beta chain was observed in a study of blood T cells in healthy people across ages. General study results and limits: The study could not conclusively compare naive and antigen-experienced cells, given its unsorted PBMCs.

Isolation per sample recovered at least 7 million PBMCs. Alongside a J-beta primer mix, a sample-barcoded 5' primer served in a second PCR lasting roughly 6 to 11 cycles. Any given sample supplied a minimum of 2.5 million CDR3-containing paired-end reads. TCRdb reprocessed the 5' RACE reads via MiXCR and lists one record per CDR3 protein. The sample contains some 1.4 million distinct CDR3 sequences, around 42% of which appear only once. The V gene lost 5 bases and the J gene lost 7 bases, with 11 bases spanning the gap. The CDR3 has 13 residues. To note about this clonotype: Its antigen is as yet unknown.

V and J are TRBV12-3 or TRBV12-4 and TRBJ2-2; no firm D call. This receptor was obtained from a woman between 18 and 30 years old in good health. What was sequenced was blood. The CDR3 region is CASSPAIVGELFF. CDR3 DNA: TGTGCCAGCAGTCCCGCAATTGTCGGGGAGCTGTTTTTT.